The next 9 T cell receptor beta chains were all read from a single sample in a study of T cell responses to AZD1222 COVID-19 vaccine (dated by TCRdb to the early 2020s). The receptor library was made with the immunoSEQ multiplex PCR assay. The table comes from immuneACCESS by way of TCRdb, which keeps in-frame sequences with V and J called. Part of the clones is missing from these tables; in studies checked, under half for an unresolved V gene and the rest for unknown reasons. The sample table contains about 170,000 clones; only one count was recorded for about 90% of them. The ten largest make up roughly 4% of the sample. The time point label on this specimen signifies: about 28 days (+/-7) after the second vaccine dose. This specimen's treatment or condition label, interpreted: meningococcal conjugate vaccine given as trial control. Specimen: peripheral blood, collected 28 days after the second dose of the MenACWY control vaccine. These receptors all come from an adult who received the MenACWY meningococcal vaccine as a control.

V and J are TRBV14 and TRBJ2-1; D possibly corresponds to TRBD1 (6 bases). The CDR3 totals 15 residues. Germline lookup yields CDR1 SGHDN and CDR2 FVKESK. With 1 base removed from V and 7 bases from J, the gap between germline ends came to 14 bases. CDR3 region: CASSQGARGPNEQFF. The CDR3 DNA follows: TGTGCCAGCAGCCAAGGGGCCAGGGGCCCAAATGAGCAGTTCTTC.

The table lists this clone with a few counts. The rearrangement uses TRBV19 and TRBJ1-5; D unclear. CDR1 is LNHDA and CDR2 is SQIVND in the germline V gene (reference sequence). The length of the CDR3 is 13 residues. V shed 2 bases and J shed 3 bases, with 5 bases lying between them. CDR3 sequence: CASSIRINQPQHF. The CDR3 DNA reads TGTGCCAGTAGTATACGGATCAATCAGCCCCAGCATTTT.

The chain couples TRBV3-1 (or the pseudogene TRBV3-2) to TRBJ1-1; 10 positions agree with TRBD1. V was clipped by 3 bases and J by 5 bases; unmatched bases: 3. CDR3 length: 14 amino acids. Looked up from germline, CDR1 is LGHDT and CDR2 is YNNKEL (reference sequence). The CDR3 DNA follows: TGTGCCAGCAGCCAGGGACAGGGGTATACTGAAGCTTTCTTT. Protein sequence: CASSQGQGYTEAFF.

About this clone itself: At one end the junction does not follow the germline gene, possibly because of a read error. V and J are TRBV6-5 and TRBJ2-1; D not certain. CDR1 and CDR2 (germline): MNHEY, SVGAGI. This CDR3 has 14 amino acids. The CDR3 region is CASSYSGRVNDQFF. CDR3 nucleotide sequence: TGTGCCAGCAGTTACTCCGGACGAGTCAATGATCAGTTCTTC.

The chain is built from TRBV4-3 and TRBJ1-6; D ambiguous. Looked up from germline, CDR1 is LGHNA and CDR2 is YSLEER. The CDR3 is 11 residues long. V gave up 1 base and J gave up 13 bases, with 5 bases separating them. CDR3 region: CASSQGGPLHF. The CDR3 DNA reads TGCGCCAGCAGCCAAGGTGGGCCCCTCCACTTT.

This chain connects TRBV27 to TRBJ1-2; 8 positions agree with TRBD1. The V gene end was trimmed by 6 bases and the J gene end by 6 bases; junction bases not matched to a gene: 18. The germline V gene encodes CDR1 MNHEY and CDR2 SMNVEV (reference sequence). This CDR3 contains 17 residues. In nucleotides, the CDR3 is TGTGCCAGCAGCCTCTGGGGTCAGGGGGCGCTATGGGATGGCTACACCTTC. Encoded protein: CASSLWGQGALWDGYTF.

This chain connects TRBV29-1 to TRBJ2-1; D is uncertain. The germline gives CDR1 SQVTM, CDR2 ANQGSEA. The length of the CDR3 is 14 residues. Trimming removed 7 bases at V and 10 bases at J, with 23 bases between. The CDR3 reads CSATYTNNNPEQFF. The CDR3, as DNA: TGCAGCGCAACGTATACGAACAACAACCCGGAGCAGTTCTTC.

As to this clone: The same CDR3 is also encoded by other DNA sequences in this sample. This chain joins TRBV27 and TRBJ1-6, with D perhaps TRBD1 (5 bases). The CDR3 consists of 12 residues. Germline V gives CDR1 MNHEY, CDR2 SMNVEV (reference sequence). Trimming shortened V by 2 bases and J by 10 bases, and 6 bases separated the two germline ends. CDR3: CASSLGGSPLHF. The DNA for the CDR3 is TGTGCCAGCAGTTTAGGGGGATCACCCCTCCACTTT.

The rearrangement uses TRBV19 and TRBJ1-3; 8 bases match TRBD1. The CDR3 covers 10 residues. Germline V CDR1 and CDR2: LNHDA, SQIVND (reference sequence). With 9 bases clipped from V and 13 bases from J, the junction kept 5 bases outside the gene matches. The CDR3 region has the DNA TGTGCCAGCCGGGACAGGATTATATATTTT. This gives the protein CASRDRIIYF.